This T cell receptor (beta chain) was recovered during a study of control samples from healthy donors and cancer patients. TCRdb keeps only in-frame clones here, not all; method: immunoSEQ multiplex PCR. The table has around 52,000 clones, 85% to 95% seen once. With 3 bases removed from V and 12 bases from J, the gap between germline ends came to 14 bases. The CDR3 covers 12 residues. The V and J genes are TRBV12-3 or TRBV12-4 and TRBJ1-1, with D perhaps TRBD1 (5 bases). Sequencing input: PBMCs. This clonotype was sampled from a man aged 25-45 years with colorectal cancer. In nucleotides, the CDR3 is TGTGCCAGCAGTTTGGCCCTCGGGGCGACTTTCTTT. Its translation is CASSLALGATFF.